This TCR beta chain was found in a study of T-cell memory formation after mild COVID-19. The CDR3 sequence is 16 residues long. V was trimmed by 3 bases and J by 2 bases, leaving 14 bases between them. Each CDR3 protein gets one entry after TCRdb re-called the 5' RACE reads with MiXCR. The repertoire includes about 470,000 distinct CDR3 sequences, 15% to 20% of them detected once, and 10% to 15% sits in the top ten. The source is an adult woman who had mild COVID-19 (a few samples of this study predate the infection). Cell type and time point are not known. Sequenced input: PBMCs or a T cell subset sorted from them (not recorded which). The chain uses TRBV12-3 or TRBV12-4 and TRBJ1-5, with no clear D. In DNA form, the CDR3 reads TGTGCCAGCAGTTTCTTGGTGTTCCCGGGCAATCAGCCCCAGCATTTT. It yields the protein CASSFLVFPGNQPQHF.